In its sample, the clone carrying this TCR beta chain was seen a few times. Trimming cost V 6 bases and J 8 bases; bases outside gene matches: 4. There are 13 residues in the CDR3. From germline, CDR1 is MNHNS and CDR2 SASEGT. Before thyroid surgery, none of the patients had received any treatment. This specimen belongs to a study of metastatic and nonmetastatic thyroid tumors. Looking at the study overall: Peripheral blood and tumor or nodule samples from malignant and benign thyroid patients were compared.

How the authors handled the data: In papillary thyroid cancer, a distant-metastasis classifier was built using CDR3 differences across clinicopathological groups. With MiXCR, TCRdb reprocessed the PCR reads. For this entry, the V and J calls and clone size follow TCRdb and not the study's own pipeline. The table has just under 20,000 clones, around two fifths seen once. Material: tumor tissue. The clonotype was recovered from a female donor with papillary thyroid cancer or a benign thyroid nodule (not recorded which). Some clones in this sample may be carry-over from other donors' samples. V is TRBV6-1 and J is TRBJ2-1; 10 nucleotides agree with TRBD1. This CDR3 is CASSFDRGHEQFF. CDR3 sequence (DNA): TGTGCCAGCAGCTTCGACAGGGGGCATGAGCAGTTCTTC.